The entry that follows covers one T cell receptor beta chain sequence. Within the sample, other DNA sequences also encode this same CDR3. Libraries were prepared by immunoSEQ multiplex PCR; TCRdb keeps only in-frame clonotypes and omits some of them. The sample holds roughly 200,000 clones, 88% seen once. This sample was taken from a study of blood T cell repertoires in COVID-19. The CDR3 runs 15 residues. Germline V CDR1 and CDR2: SGHTA, FQGNSA. V lost 1 base, J lost 1 base, and 0 bases stayed unmatched. The chain is built from TRBV7-2 and TRBJ2-3; 9 positions match TRBD2. This receptor was taken from a man between 65 and 80 years old with acute or convalescent COVID-19. The source material was peripheral blood. The CDR3 protein is CASSLGLAGTDTQYF. In DNA form, the CDR3 reads TGTGCCAGCAGCTTAGGACTAGCGGGCACAGATACGCAGTATTTT.